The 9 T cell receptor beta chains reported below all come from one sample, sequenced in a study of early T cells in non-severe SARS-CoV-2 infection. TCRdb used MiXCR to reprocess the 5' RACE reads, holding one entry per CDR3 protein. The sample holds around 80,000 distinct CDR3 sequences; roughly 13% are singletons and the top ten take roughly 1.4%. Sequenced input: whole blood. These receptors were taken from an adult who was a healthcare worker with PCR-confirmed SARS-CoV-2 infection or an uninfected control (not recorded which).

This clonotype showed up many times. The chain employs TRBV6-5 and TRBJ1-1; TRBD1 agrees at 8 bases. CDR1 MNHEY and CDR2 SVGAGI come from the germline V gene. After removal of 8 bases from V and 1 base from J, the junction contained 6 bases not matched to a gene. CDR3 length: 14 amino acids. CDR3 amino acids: CASHKGQGNTEAFF. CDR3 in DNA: TGTGCCAGCCACAAAGGACAGGGGAACACTGAAGCTTTCTTT.

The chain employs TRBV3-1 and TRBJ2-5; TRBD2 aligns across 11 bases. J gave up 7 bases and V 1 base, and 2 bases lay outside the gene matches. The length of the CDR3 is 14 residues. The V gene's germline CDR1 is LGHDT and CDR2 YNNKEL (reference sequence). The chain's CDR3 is CASSQGLAGGTQYF. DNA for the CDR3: TGTGCCAGCAGCCAAGGGCTAGCGGGGGGGACCCAGTACTTC.

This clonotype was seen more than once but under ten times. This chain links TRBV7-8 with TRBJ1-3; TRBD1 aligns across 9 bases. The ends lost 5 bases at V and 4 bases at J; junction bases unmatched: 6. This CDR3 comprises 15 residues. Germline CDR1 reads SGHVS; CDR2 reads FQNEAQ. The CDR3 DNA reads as TGTGCCAGCAGCACCGGGACAGGGCTAGGAAACACCATATATTTT. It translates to CASSTGTGLGNTIYF. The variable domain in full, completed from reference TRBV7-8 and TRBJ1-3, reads GAGVSQSPRYKVAKRGQDVALRCDPISGHVSLFWYQQALGQGPEFLTYFQNEAQLDKSGLPSDRFFAERPEGSVSTLKIQRTQQEDSAVYLCASSTGTGLGNTIYFGEGSWLTVV.

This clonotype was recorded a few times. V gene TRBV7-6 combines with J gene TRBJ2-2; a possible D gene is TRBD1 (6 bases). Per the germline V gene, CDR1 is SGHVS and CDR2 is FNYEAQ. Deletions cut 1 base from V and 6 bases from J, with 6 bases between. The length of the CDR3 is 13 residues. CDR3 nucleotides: TGTGCCAGCAGCTTAGGACAGGCCGGGGAGCTGTTTTTT. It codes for CASSLGQAGELFF.

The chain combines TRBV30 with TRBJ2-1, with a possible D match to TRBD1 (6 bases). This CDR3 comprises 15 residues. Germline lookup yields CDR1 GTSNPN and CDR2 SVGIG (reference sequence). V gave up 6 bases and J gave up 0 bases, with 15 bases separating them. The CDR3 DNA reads TGTGCCTGCCCTTCCCGGGACAACTCCTACAATGAGCAGTTCTTC. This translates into CACPSRDNSYNEQFF.

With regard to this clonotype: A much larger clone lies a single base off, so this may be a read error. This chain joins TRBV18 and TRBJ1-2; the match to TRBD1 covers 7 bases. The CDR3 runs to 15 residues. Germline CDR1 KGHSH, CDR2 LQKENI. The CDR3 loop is CASSPPGTEFYGYAF. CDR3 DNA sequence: TGTGCCAGCTCACCTCCCGGGACAGAGTTTTATGGCTACGCCTTC.

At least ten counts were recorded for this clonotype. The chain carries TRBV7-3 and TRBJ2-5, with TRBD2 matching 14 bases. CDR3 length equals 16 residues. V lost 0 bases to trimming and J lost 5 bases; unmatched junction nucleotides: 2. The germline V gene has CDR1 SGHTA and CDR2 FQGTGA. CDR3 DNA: TGTGCCAGCAGCTTAACGGGACTAGCGGGGGTGGAGACCCAGTACTTC. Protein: CASSLTGLAGVETQYF. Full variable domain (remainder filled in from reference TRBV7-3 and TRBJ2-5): GAGVSQTPSNKVTEKGKYVELRCDPISGHTALYWYRQSLGQGPEFLIYFQGTGAADDSGLPNDRFFAVRPEGSVSTLKIQRTERGDSAVYLCASSLTGLAGVETQYFGPGTRLLVL.

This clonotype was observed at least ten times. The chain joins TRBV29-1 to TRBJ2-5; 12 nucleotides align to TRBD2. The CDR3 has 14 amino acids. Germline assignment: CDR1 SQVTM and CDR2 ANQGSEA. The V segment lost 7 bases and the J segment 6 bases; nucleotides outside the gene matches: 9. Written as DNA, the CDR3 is TGCAGCGCCGCGCCTAGCGGGGGGGCGAAGACCCAGTACTTC. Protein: CSAAPSGGAKTQYF.

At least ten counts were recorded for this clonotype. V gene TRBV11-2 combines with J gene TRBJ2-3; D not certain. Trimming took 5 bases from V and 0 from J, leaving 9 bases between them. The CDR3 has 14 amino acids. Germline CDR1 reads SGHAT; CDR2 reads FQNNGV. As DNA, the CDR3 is TGTGCCAGCAGCCCTCTGGGGAGCACAGATACGCAGTATTTT. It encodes CASSPLGSTDTQYF.